This TCR beta chain was found in a study of blood T cell repertoires in COVID-19. Only in-frame clones appear in the TCRdb table, and some are missing; sequencing was by immunoSEQ multiplex PCR. The data contain 250,000 to 350,000 clones, around nine tenths of them seen just once; the ten biggest clones take up 3% to 4%. This CDR3 spans 14 amino acids. V lost 2 bases and J lost 5; bases outside the gene matches: 3. Germline lookup yields CDR1 SGHRS and CDR2 YFSETQ. The TCR comes from a woman aged 45-60 years with active or convalescent COVID-19. Sequenced input: peripheral blood. The chain employs TRBV5-1 and TRBJ1-1, with 10 bases fitting TRBD1. Written as DNA, the CDR3 is TGCGCCAGCAGCTTAAGGGACAGGGGTACTGAAGCTTTCTTT. It specifies CASSLRDRGTEAFF.